The present entry profiles one TCR beta chain with its context. The data were taken from a study of patients and donors after allogeneic stem cell transplantation. V was clipped by 5 bases and J by 6 bases; unmatched bases: 17. The CDR3 runs to 18 residues. Looked up from germline, CDR1 is MNHEY and CDR2 is SVGEGT. TCRdb ran MiXCR on the RT-PCR reads and lists one entry per CDR3 protein. This sample has over 150,000 distinct CDR3 sequences; more than 35% occur once, and the top ten carry less than 40%. The clonotype was recovered from a human donor who was either an allogeneic HSCT recipient or a stem cell or donor lymphocyte infusion donor (not recorded which). It is not recorded whose cells these are; they may come from a transplant donor. The chain couples TRBV6-2 or TRBV6-3 to TRBJ2-3; 10 bases line up with TRBD2. Sequencing used blood, either unsorted or a sorted T cell fraction (not recorded which). CDR3 sequence (DNA): TGTGCCAGCAGTCCCCTTGTCGGAGCGGGAGGGCCAGTGGATACGCAGTATTTT. Residues: CASSPLVGAGGPVDTQYF.